This entry is about one T cell receptor beta chain. Its antigen is as yet unknown. This sample was taken from a study of blood T cells in healthy people across ages. Study-level findings and limits: Naive CD4+ cells and diversity were both higher in long-lived donors than in aged donors. Significant beta diversity loss was already apparent by age approximately 40, declining roughly linearly.

Per-sample PBMC isolation yielded at least 6 million cells. A minimum of 5.5 micrograms of total RNA was extracted per sample. The second PCR ran roughly 7 to 11 cycles with a sample-barcoded 5' primer and J-beta primers. TCRdb called the 5' RACE reads again in MiXCR, with one record for every CDR3 protein. The data contain roughly 1,800,000 distinct CDR3 sequences, roughly 49% of them singletons. The sample was blood. The clonotype comes from a woman aged 35 to 49 in good health.

DNA of the CDR3: TGTGCCAGCAGTTTAGCTAGCGGGTTTCGGACAGATACGCAGTATTTT. It is translated as CASSLASGFRTDTQYF. J is TRBJ2-3 and V is TRBV12-3 or TRBV12-4, with TRBD2 identical over 7 bases. The CDR3 is 16 residues long. V lost 0 bases to trimming and J lost 3 bases; unmatched junction nucleotides: 6.